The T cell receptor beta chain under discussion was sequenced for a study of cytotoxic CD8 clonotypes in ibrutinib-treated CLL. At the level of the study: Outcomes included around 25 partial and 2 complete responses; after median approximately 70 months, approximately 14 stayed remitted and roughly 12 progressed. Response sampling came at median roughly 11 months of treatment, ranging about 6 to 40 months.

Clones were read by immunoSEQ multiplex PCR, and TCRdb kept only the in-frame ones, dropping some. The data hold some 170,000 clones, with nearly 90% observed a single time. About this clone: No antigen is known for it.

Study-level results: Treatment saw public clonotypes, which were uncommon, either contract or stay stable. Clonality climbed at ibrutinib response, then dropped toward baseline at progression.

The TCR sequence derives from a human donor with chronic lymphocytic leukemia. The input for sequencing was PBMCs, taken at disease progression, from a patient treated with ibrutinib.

CDR3 in amino acids: CASRRQLYGYTF. The CDR3 region has the DNA TGTGCCAGCAGGCGACAGCTTTATGGCTACACCTTC. The chain carries TRBV6-1 and TRBJ1-2; D may be TRBD1 (5 bases). Germline V CDR1 and CDR2: MNHNS, SASEGT. The CDR3 has 12 residues. Between the trimmed V and J ends, which lost 6 bases and 5 bases, there was a span of 10 bases.